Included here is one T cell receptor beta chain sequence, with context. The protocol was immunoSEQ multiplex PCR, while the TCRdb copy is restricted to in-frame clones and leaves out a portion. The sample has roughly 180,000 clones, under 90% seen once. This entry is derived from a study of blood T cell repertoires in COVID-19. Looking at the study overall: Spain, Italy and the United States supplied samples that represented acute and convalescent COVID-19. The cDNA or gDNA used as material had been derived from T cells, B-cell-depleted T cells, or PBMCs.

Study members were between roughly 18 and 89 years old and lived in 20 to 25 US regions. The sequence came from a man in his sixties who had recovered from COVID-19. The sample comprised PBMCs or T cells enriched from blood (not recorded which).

CDR3 DNA: TGTGCCAGCTCACCTAGGGACAGAGTCTACAATGAGCAGTTCTTC. This encodes CASSPRDRVYNEQFF. V is TRBV18 and J is TRBJ2-1, with TRBD1 matching 7 bases. This CDR3 is built from 15 residues. The V gene end was trimmed by 3 bases and the J gene end by 3 bases; junction bases not matched to a gene: 5. Germline CDR1 and CDR2: KGHSH and LQKENI.